This entry features one T cell receptor (beta chain) sequence. Authors' methods: Reference gene primers were amplified, and this amplification served to estimate nucleated cell counts. The protocol was immunoSEQ multiplex PCR, while the TCRdb copy is restricted to in-frame clones and leaves out a portion. From that table come the V and J calls and clone size; the DNA was used to work out D and trimming. The sample includes over 100,000 clones, around 80% seen only once; the top ten take 16%. The source of the sample is a study of blood T cell repertoires in COVID-19. As for the study in general: The study drew acute and convalescent COVID-19 samples from the United States, Italy and Spain.

CDR1 and CDR2 from the germline V gene are SGHTA and FQGTGA. The germline V and J ends were trimmed by 3 bases and 4 bases, with 9 bases remaining between them. CDR3 length: 13 residues. The receptor was derived from a man aged 55 to 70 with active or convalescent COVID-19. The specimen sequenced was peripheral blood. The rearrangement joins TRBV7-3 to TRBJ2-5; possibly TRBD2 for D (5 bases). CDR3: CASSLDGVETQYF. In nucleotides, the CDR3 is TGTGCCAGCAGCTTGGACGGGGTAGAGACCCAGTACTTC.